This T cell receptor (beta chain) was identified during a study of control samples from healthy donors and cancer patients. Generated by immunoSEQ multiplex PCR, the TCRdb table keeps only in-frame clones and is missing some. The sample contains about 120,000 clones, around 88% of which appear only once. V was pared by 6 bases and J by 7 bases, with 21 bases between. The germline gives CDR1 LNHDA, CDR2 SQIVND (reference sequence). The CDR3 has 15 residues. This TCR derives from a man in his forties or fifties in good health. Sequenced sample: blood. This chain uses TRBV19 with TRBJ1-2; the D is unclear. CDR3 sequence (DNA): TGTGCCAGTAGCTATGCCAGCGGGCAGGCCGGTGGCTACACCTTC. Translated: CASSYASGQAGGYTF.